The next 19 T cell receptor beta chains were all read from a single sample in a study of human T cells and chemical hapten exposure. MiXCR, run by TCRdb on the RACE reads, gives a single entry per CDR3 protein. The table lists 100,000 to 120,000 distinct CDR3 sequences, around 34% of them singletons. Documented time point: patch test 3, about 24 weeks after DPC sensitization. As to treatment: therapeutic diphenylcyclopropenone sensitization with weekly scalp DPC. The sequencing used whole blood, collected in connection with sensitization to the hapten diphenylcyclopropenone (DPC). The receptors here all came from a man in his forties or fifties with alopecia areata. Some clones in this sample may be carry-over from other donors' samples.

This clonotype was detected a few times. The chain links TRBV7-2 to TRBJ2-1, with 15 bases matching TRBD2. Germline values: CDR1 SGHTA, CDR2 FQGNSA. CDR3 size: 16 residues. V lost 5 bases, J lost 15 bases, and 14 bases stayed unmatched. The CDR3 DNA is TGTGCCAGCAGCCCACGCTCGAGGACTAGCGGGAGGGCCACGTTCTTC. Its translation is CASSPRSRTSGRATFF. The full variable domain, its missing parts supplied by reference TRBV7-2 and TRBJ2-1, is GAGVSQSPSNKVTEKGKDVELRCDPISGHTALYWYRQSLGQGLEFLIYFQGNSAPDKSGLPSDRFSAERTGGSVSTLTIQRTQQEDSAVYLCASSPRSRTSGRATFFGPGTRLTVL.

This chain joins TRBV3-1 and TRBJ2-3; D gene uncertain. Germline CDR1 LGHDT, CDR2 YNNKEL (reference sequence). V lost 2 bases, J lost 2 bases, and 8 bases lay in between. The CDR3 runs to 14 residues. The CDR3 nucleotides read TGTGCCAGCAGCCAACCCCTAAACACAGATACGCAGTATTTT. It codes for CASSQPLNTDTQYF.

This clonotype appeared a single time. This rearrangement joins TRBV28 to TRBJ1-6; D ambiguous. V gave up 2 bases and J gave up 10 bases, with 18 bases separating them. The V gene's germline CDR1 is MDHEN and CDR2 SYDVKM. This CDR3 is 16 amino acids long. CDR3 amino acids: CASSLPPPEGHSPLHF. CDR3 coding DNA: TGTGCCAGCAGTTTACCCCCTCCTGAGGGTCACTCACCCCTCCACTTT.

In its sample, this clonotype was seen a few times. The genes are TRBV28 and TRBJ1-6; a possible D gene is TRBD1 (5 bases). The CDR3 spans 14 residues. Germline assignment: CDR1 MDHEN and CDR2 SYDVKM. V was shortened by 6 bases and J by 13 bases, with 19 bases between the two germline ends. CDR3 sequence reads: CASSPRRDLGPLHF. CDR3 coding DNA: TGTGCCAGCAGCCCCCGGAGGGACCTCGGTCCCCTCCACTTT. Supplemented by reference TRBV28 and TRBJ1-6, the full variable domain reads DVKVTQSSRYLVKRTGEKVFLECVQDMDHENMFWYRQDPGLGLRLIYFSYDVKMKEKGDIPEGYSVSREKKERFSLILESASTNQTSMYLCASSPRRDLGPLHFGNGTRLTVT.

The chain links TRBV12-3 or TRBV12-4 to TRBJ1-2, with no clear D. Trimming removed 5 bases from V and 1 base from J, with 11 bases in between. The CDR3 runs 14 residues. CDR3 sequence: CASSPMPDNYGYTF. For the CDR3, the DNA is TGTGCCAGCAGTCCCATGCCCGATAACTATGGCTACACCTTC.

This chain uses TRBV20-1 with TRBJ2-3; TRBD2 aligns across 14 bases. The CDR3 has 13 amino acids. Germline V gene sequence: CDR1 DFQATT, CDR2 SNEGSKA (reference sequence). Germline trimming cut 6 bases from V and 6 bases from J; bases unmatched to any gene: 2. Here the CDR3 reads CSAGLAGADTQYF. DNA of the CDR3: TGCAGTGCGGGACTAGCGGGAGCTGATACGCAGTATTTT.

The V gene is TRBV7-2, the J gene TRBJ2-3; D unresolved. This CDR3 is built from 15 residues. V shed 2 bases and J shed 1 base, with 10 bases lying between them. Germline CDR1 SGHTA, CDR2 FQGNSA. CDR3 bases: TGTGCCAGCAGCTTAATTACGTTTGGCACAGATACGCAGTATTTT. Protein: CASSLITFGTDTQYF.

V is TRBV29-1 and J is TRBJ1-1; D is ambiguous. Germline V lookup: CDR1 SQVTM, CDR2 ANQGSEA. The CDR3 is made up of 12 amino acids. The V end was cut by 3 bases, the J end by 2 bases, with 7 bases between. The CDR3 region is CSVEGLNTEAFF. The CDR3 DNA reads as TGCAGCGTTGAGGGATTAAACACTGAAGCTTTCTTT.

The chain uses TRBV6-1 and TRBJ1-1; D remains ambiguous. Trimming removed 2 bases at V and 1 base at J, with 5 bases between. The CDR3 consists of 13 residues. The V gene's germline CDR1 is MNHNS and CDR2 SASEGT. The CDR3 DNA reads TGTGCCAGCAGTGAACGGGAGAACACTGAAGCTTTCTTT. Translating it yields CASSERENTEAFF.

This clonotype has just one count. The CDR3 region is CSVELEEGGRAVGYNEQFF. The CDR3 DNA reads TGCAGCGTCGAACTAGAGGAAGGCGGGAGGGCTGTGGGGTACAATGAGCAGTTCTTC. The V and J genes are TRBV29-1 and TRBJ2-1, with 9 bases fitting TRBD2. The CDR3 is made up of 19 amino acids. CDR1 is SQVTM and CDR2 is ANQGSEA in the germline V gene. The junction had 22 bases not matched to a gene; V was cut back by 6 bases and J by 4 bases.

This chain joins TRBV6-6 and TRBJ1-3; perhaps TRBD1 as D (6 bases). Germline CDR1 is MNHNY and CDR2 is SVGAGI (reference sequence). CDR3 length: 20 residues. The germline V and J ends were trimmed by 5 bases and 2 bases, with 28 bases remaining between them. The CDR3 is CASSKIQGIANELTGNTIYF. CDR3 bases: TGTGCCAGCAGTAAAATTCAGGGGATTGCTAACGAGCTGACTGGAAACACCATATATTTT.

This chain connects TRBV20-1 to TRBJ2-7; D remains ambiguous. Trimming took 3 bases from V and 2 from J, leaving 17 bases between them. The V gene's germline CDR1 is DFQATT and CDR2 SNEGSKA (reference sequence). The CDR3 has 15 residues. CDR3 sequence: CSASFPRTQTYEQYF. The CDR3, as DNA: TGCAGTGCTAGTTTCCCTAGGACCCAAACCTACGAGCAGTACTTC.

This chain uses TRBV15 with TRBJ2-3; the D gene is possibly TRBD1 (5 bases). Trimming stripped 0 bases from V and 0 bases from J, with 10 bases between. CDR1 and CDR2 (germline): LNHNV, YYDKDF (reference sequence). The CDR3 spans 16 residues. For the CDR3, the DNA is TGTGCCACCAGCAGAGATCTGACAGAGAGCACAGATACGCAGTATTTT. It specifies CATSRDLTESTDTQYF.

This chain connects TRBV2 to TRBJ2-3; 7 bases fit TRBD2. CDR1 is SNHLY, CDR2 FYNNEI, per germline. The CDR3 runs 15 residues. V lost 7 bases, J lost 0 bases, and 7 bases stayed unmatched. In DNA, the CDR3 is TGTGCCAGCACGAAACGTAGCGGGAGCACAGATACGCAGTATTTT. Protein product: CASTKRSGSTDTQYF.

This clonotype was observed many times. The chain's CDR3 is CSADFRGPEVAFF. The DNA of the CDR3 is TGCAGTGCAGACTTCCGGGGACCTGAAGTAGCTTTCTTT. The rearrangement joins TRBV20-1 to TRBJ1-1, with D perhaps TRBD1 (5 bases). CDR3 length equals 13 residues. Germline V gene lookup returns CDR1 DFQATT and CDR2 SNEGSKA (reference sequence). Trimming shortened V by 6 bases and J by 10 bases, and 21 bases separated the two germline ends.

The V and J genes are TRBV12-3 or TRBV12-4 and TRBJ1-1; no clear D gene. This CDR3 has 12 residues. Trimming pared 3 bases from V and 10 bases from J, leaving 12 bases between. The chain's CDR3 is CASSLGIHRAFF. Written as DNA, the CDR3 is TGTGCCAGCAGTTTGGGGATTCACCGAGCTTTCTTT.

This clonotype was recorded a few times. V usage is TRBV3-1 and J usage is TRBJ2-3; no definite D call. Trimming took 1 base from V and 7 from J, leaving 9 bases between them. Germline CDR1 reads LGHDT; CDR2 reads YNNKEL (reference sequence). The CDR3 has 13 residues. DNA for the CDR3: TGTGCCAGCAGCCAAGGCGTCCGAAATACGCAGTATTTT. Translated: CASSQGVRNTQYF.

This clonotype was seen a handful of times. V and J are TRBV13 and TRBJ1-1, with D hard to call. The germline CDR1 and CDR2 sequences are PRHDT and FYEKMQ (reference sequence). With 6 bases removed from V and 7 bases from J, the gap between germline ends came to 21 bases. The CDR3 consists of 15 residues. The CDR3 sequence: CASSLTREHTREAFF. In DNA form, the CDR3 reads TGTGCCAGCAGTCTCACCAGAGAACATACCCGTGAAGCTTTCTTT.

This clonotype was counted a few times. V gene TRBV18 combines with J gene TRBJ1-2; D call uncertain. CDR1 and CDR2 from the germline V gene are KGHSH and LQKENI. CDR3 length: 13 residues. Trimming cost V 9 bases and J 4 bases, with 15 bases left between them. The CDR3 reads CASCPERGYGYTF. CDR3 in DNA: TGTGCCAGTTGTCCTGAGCGTGGCTATGGCTACACCTTC.